The present T cell receptor (beta chain) was sequenced within a study of blood T cell repertoires in COVID-19. Study at large: Acute and convalescent COVID-19 specimens originated in the United States, Italy and Spain. Sources were T cells, B-cell-depleted T cells, or PBMCs; the material itself was cDNA or gDNA.

This CDR3 region has 14 residues. The germline V gene encodes CDR1 SGHTA and CDR2 FQGTGA. Germline trimming cut 3 bases from V and 5 bases from J; bases unmatched to any gene: 4. This clone was detected once. Per the original methods: Scientists estimated how many nucleated cells there were by amplifying reference gene primers. Repertoires were generated with immunoSEQ multiplex PCR, while TCRdb's copy carries only in-frame clones and drops some. The V and J calls and the clone size are those of that table, but D and trimming were determined from the DNA. The sample comprises 150,000 to 200,000 clones, more than 75% of which are singletons, and 6.5% to 9.5% rests with the top ten. It was during active infection that Seattle patients were enrolled and then longitudinally followed.

The chain recombines TRBV7-3 with TRBJ1-5, with 7 bases matching TRBD1. This sequence originates from a woman aged 55-69 years with COVID-19, enrolled during active disease. Sequencing was performed on peripheral blood. The CDR3 sequence: CASSLTGMDQPQHF. The DNA for the CDR3 is TGTGCCAGCAGCTTGACAGGGATGGATCAGCCCCAGCATTTT.